This T cell receptor (beta chain) appears in the sequencing data of a study of cytomegalovirus exposure and HLA in healthy donors. In the study overall: Around 77% of 398 genotyped donors fell in the Caucasian-associated ancestry cluster.

General study results and limits: Common viral pathogens (according to a later analysis) appeared linked to several of the most significant clusters.

The PCR made use of 60 Vbeta and 13 Jbeta primers. Here immunoSEQ multiplex PCR was the method, and the copy in TCRdb shows in-frame clones only, minus some. The data hold over 150,000 clones, with roughly 77% observed a single time. This clone turned up a few times. Its antigen is undetermined. Looked up from germline, CDR1 is SQVTM and CDR2 is ANQGSEA. The V gene end was trimmed by 5 bases and the J gene end by 4 bases; junction bases not matched to a gene: 4. CDR3 length: 14 amino acids. This chain connects TRBV29-1 to TRBJ2-1; 11 bases fit TRBD1. The clonotype comes from a woman aged 30 to 39 in good health and CMV-seropositive. Sequenced sample: PBMCs. CDR3 sequence: CSVRDRGRYNEQFF. CDR3 nucleotide sequence: TGCAGCGTTCGGGACAGGGGGAGGTACAATGAGCAGTTCTTC.